The source of this T cell receptor (beta chain) is a study of blood T cell repertoires in COVID-19. Overall study context: The study drew acute and convalescent COVID-19 samples from the United States, Italy and Spain. Sample material is recorded as cDNA or gDNA derived from T cells, B-cell-depleted T cells, or PBMCs.

In the authors' methods: The assay estimated nucleated cells by amplifying reference gene primers. Here immunoSEQ multiplex PCR was the method, and the copy in TCRdb shows in-frame clones only, minus some. The V and J calls and clone size were taken over from that table, and D and trimming were inferred from the DNA. Of around 53,000 clones listed, 85% to 95% are singletons. The sample comprised peripheral blood. The TCR comes from a human donor in a cohort sampled during active COVID-19.

This CDR3 is CASSFLPNQGAEETQYF. The DNA for the CDR3 is TGCGCCAGCAGCTTTCTCCCGAATCAGGGGGCCGAGGAGACCCAGTACTTC. V usage is TRBV5-1 and J usage is TRBJ2-5; 8 nucleotides align to TRBD1. The length of the CDR3 is 17 residues. With V trimmed by 2 bases and J by 5 bases, 14 bases remained unmatched. The germline gives CDR1 SGHRS, CDR2 YFSETQ. Full variable domain (rest looked up from reference TRBV5-1 and TRBJ2-5): KAGVTQTPRYLIKTRGQQVTLSCSPISGHRSVSWYQQTPGQGLQFLFEYFSETQRNKGNFPGRFSGRQFSNSRSEMNVSTLELGDSALYLCASSFLPNQGAEETQYFGPGTRLLVL.